The rows below give T cell receptor beta chains drawn from one sample of a study of cytotoxic CD8 clonotypes in ibrutinib-treated CLL. The protocol was immunoSEQ multiplex PCR, while the TCRdb copy is restricted to in-frame clones and leaves out a portion. This table has 15,000 to 20,000 clones, around 67% appearing once. Material: PBMCs, obtained before ibrutinib treatment. These TCRs come from a human donor with chronic lymphocytic leukemia. The CDR3 runs from the conserved cysteine through the conserved F or W. D genes are given only for firm matches. Clone sizes are given selectively: once, few, many, or a class where the clone is expanded.

clone_size: -; j_call: TRBJ2-5; d_call: -; v_call: TRBV5-1; cdr3_aa: CASSLTQRLGLETQYF; cdr3_nt: TGCGCCAGCAGTCTAACACAAAGGTTGGGTTTGGAGACCCAGTACTTC
clone_size: -; j_call: TRBJ1-5; d_call: -; v_call: TRBV30; cdr3_aa: CAWSRGDSATTNQPQHF; cdr3_nt: TGTGCCTGGAGTAGAGGAGACAGCGCGACTACCAATCAGCCCCAGCATTTT
clone_size: -; j_call: TRBJ2-3; d_call: -; v_call: TRBV6-5; cdr3_aa: CASSSFLTQYF; cdr3_nt: TGTGCCAGCAGTTCCTTCCTTACGCAGTATTTT
clone_size: -; j_call: TRBJ2-2; d_call: TRBD2; v_call: TRBV6-5; cdr3_aa: CASSYAGGASGELFF; cdr3_nt: TGTGCCAGCAGTTACGCCGGGGGGGCGAGCGGGGAGCTGTTTTTT
clone_size: -; j_call: TRBJ2-2; d_call: TRBD1; v_call: TRBV19; cdr3_aa: CASTRGDSKAGELFF; cdr3_nt: TGTGCCAGTACCCGTGGGGACAGCAAAGCCGGGGAGCTGTTTTTT
clone_size: few; j_call: TRBJ1-3; d_call: -; v_call: TRBV5-1; cdr3_aa: CASRDGISGNTIYF; cdr3_nt: TGCGCCAGCAGAGACGGGATCTCTGGAAACACCATATATTTT
clone_size: -; j_call: TRBJ2-2; d_call: -; v_call: TRBV6-4; cdr3_aa: CASSDSGRAGELFF; cdr3_nt: TGTGCCAGCAGTGACTCGGGTAGAGCCGGGGAGCTGTTTTTT
clone_size: few; j_call: TRBJ2-2; d_call: TRBD2; v_call: TRBV7-2; cdr3_aa: CASSLGGTGELFF; cdr3_nt: TGTGCCAGCAGCTTGGGAGGGACCGGGGAGCTGTTTTTT
clone_size: -; j_call: TRBJ2-7; d_call: -; v_call: TRBV5-1; cdr3_aa: CASSLEGYEQYF; cdr3_nt: TGCGCCAGCAGCTTGGAGGGCTACGAGCAGTACTTC
clone_size: -; j_call: TRBJ2-1; d_call: TRBD2; v_call: TRBV9; cdr3_aa: CASSLRGGRGSEQFF; cdr3_nt: TGTGCCAGCAGCCTCCGGGGGGGCCGAGGCAGTGAGCAGTTCTTC
clone_size: -; j_call: TRBJ2-7; d_call: -; v_call: TRBV5-6; cdr3_aa: CASRSQSLSYEQYF; cdr3_nt: TGTGCCAGCAGATCACAGAGTCTCTCCTACGAGCAGTACTTC
clone_size: -; j_call: TRBJ1-1; d_call: TRBD1; v_call: TRBV14; cdr3_aa: CASSPRTGPNTEAFF; cdr3_nt: TGTGCCAGCAGTCCCAGGACAGGGCCTAACACTGAAGCTTTCTTT
clone_size: -; j_call: TRBJ2-1; d_call: -; v_call: TRBV28; cdr3_aa: CASRQASSYNEQFF; cdr3_nt: TGTGCCAGCAGACAGGCGAGCTCCTACAATGAGCAGTTCTTC
clone_size: -; j_call: TRBJ2-2; d_call: -; v_call: TRBV6-1; cdr3_aa: CASSGALNTGELFF; cdr3_nt: TGTGCCAGCTCGGGAGCTTTGAACACCGGGGAGCTGTTTTTT
clone_size: -; j_call: TRBJ2-1; d_call: -; v_call: TRBV5-1; cdr3_aa: CASSLGTYNEQFF; cdr3_nt: TGCGCCAGCAGCTTAGGGACCTACAATGAGCAGTTCTTC
clone_size: -; j_call: TRBJ2-5; d_call: -; v_call: TRBV5-1; cdr3_aa: CASSSSYTGKETQYF; cdr3_nt: TGCGCCAGCAGCTCCTCCTACACAGGTAAAGAGACCCAGTACTTC
clone_size: few; j_call: TRBJ2-1; d_call: -; v_call: TRBV6-6; cdr3_aa: CASSPRDSINEQFF; cdr3_nt: TGTGCCAGCAGCCCCCGGGACTCGATCAATGAGCAGTTCTTC
clone_size: -; j_call: TRBJ2-3; d_call: -; v_call: TRBV5-1; cdr3_aa: CASSLVGGNTDTQYF; cdr3_nt: TGCGCCAGCAGCTTGGTAGGGGGGAACACAGATACGCAGTATTTT
clone_size: few; j_call: TRBJ1-6; d_call: -; v_call: TRBV25-1; cdr3_aa: CASSDAGRNSPLHF; cdr3_nt: TGTGCCAGCAGTGACGCCGGGCGAAATTCACCCCTCCACTTT
clone_size: -; j_call: TRBJ1-3; d_call: -; v_call: TRBV7-9; cdr3_aa: CASSFGSGNTIYF; cdr3_nt: TGTGCCAGCAGCTTCGGATCTGGAAACACCATATATTTT
clone_size: -; j_call: TRBJ1-1; d_call: -; v_call: TRBV5-4; cdr3_aa: CASSLGQRNTEAFF; cdr3_nt: TGTGCCAGCAGCCTCGGACAGAGGAACACTGAAGCTTTCTTT
clone_size: few; j_call: TRBJ1-2; d_call: TRBD1; v_call: TRBV5-6; cdr3_aa: CASSRPDRERGYTF; cdr3_nt: TGTGCCAGCAGCCGTCCTGACAGGGAGAGGGGCTACACCTTC
clone_size: -; j_call: TRBJ1-4; d_call: -; v_call: TRBV14; cdr3_aa: CASSQAGYDNEKLFF; cdr3_nt: TGTGCCAGCAGCCAAGCGGGATACGATAATGAAAAACTGTTTTTT
clone_size: medium-sized; j_call: TRBJ1-1; d_call: TRBD1; v_call: TRBV6-5; cdr3_aa: CASRSRGYTEAFF; cdr3_nt: TGTGCCAGCAGAAGCAGGGGGTACACTGAAGCTTTCTTT
clone_size: -; j_call: TRBJ1-1; d_call: -; v_call: TRBV11-2; cdr3_aa: CASSPGTGNTEAFF; cdr3_nt: TGTGCCAGCAGCCCTGGGACGGGAAACACTGAAGCTTTCTTT
clone_size: few; j_call: TRBJ1-1; d_call: -; v_call: TRBV7-9; cdr3_aa: CASSLAVTEAFF; cdr3_nt: TGTGCCAGCAGCTTAGCGGTAACTGAAGCTTTCTTT
clone_size: few; j_call: TRBJ2-1; d_call: TRBD2; v_call: TRBV4-2; cdr3_aa: CASSLTSGGSSYNEQFF; cdr3_nt: TGTGCCAGCAGCCTGACTAGCGGGGGGAGCTCCTACAATGAGCAGTTCTTC
clone_size: -; j_call: TRBJ1-1; d_call: -; v_call: TRBV10-3; cdr3_aa: CAISTGGDTEAFF; cdr3_nt: TGTGCCATCAGCACAGGCGGGGACACTGAAGCTTTCTTT